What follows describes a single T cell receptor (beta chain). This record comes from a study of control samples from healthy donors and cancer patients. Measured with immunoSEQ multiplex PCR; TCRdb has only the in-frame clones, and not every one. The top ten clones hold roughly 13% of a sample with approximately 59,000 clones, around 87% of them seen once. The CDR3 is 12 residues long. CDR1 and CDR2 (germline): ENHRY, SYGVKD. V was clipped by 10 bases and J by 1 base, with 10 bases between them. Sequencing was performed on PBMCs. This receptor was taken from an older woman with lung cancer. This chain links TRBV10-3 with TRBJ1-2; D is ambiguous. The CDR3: CATQAGNYGYTF. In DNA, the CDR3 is TGTGCCACGCAGGCGGGTAACTATGGCTACACCTTC.